These 4 T cell receptor beta chains were sequenced from one sample in a study of blood T cell repertoires in COVID-19. The table came from immunoSEQ multiplex PCR; TCRdb's copy has only in-frame clones and leaves some out. Of approximately 180,000 clones listed, 70% to 90% are singletons. Sequencing used peripheral blood. All receptors come from a man in his sixties with acute or convalescent COVID-19.

The rearrangement links TRBV2 to TRBJ2-1, with D tentatively TRBD1 (6 bases). Trimming pared 3 bases from V and 3 bases from J, leaving 18 bases between. The CDR3 consists of 17 residues. CDR1 SNHLY and CDR2 FYNNEI come from the germline V gene. CDR3 protein: CASSDNAPGAHYNEQFF. Written as DNA, the CDR3 is TGTGCCAGCAGTGATAACGCCCCAGGGGCCCACTACAATGAGCAGTTCTTC.

V and J are TRBV9 and TRBJ2-1, with 13 bases identical to TRBD2. The CDR3 has 18 residues. CDR1 is SGDLS and CDR2 is YYNGEE in the germline V gene. Germline trimming cut 3 bases from V and 0 bases from J; bases unmatched to any gene: 6. The CDR3 DNA sequence: TGTGCCAGCAGCGCCGGGACTAGCGGGGTTGGCTCCTACAATGAGCAGTTCTTC. It yields the protein CASSAGTSGVGSYNEQFF.

The chain couples TRBV6-5 to TRBJ2-7, with 9 bases identical to TRBD2. There are 16 residues in the CDR3. V gave up 0 bases and J gave up 3 bases; unmatched junction bases: 6. Per the germline V gene, CDR1 is MNHEY and CDR2 is SVGAGI. DNA for the CDR3: TGTGCCAGCAGTTACTCTCCTAGCGGGAATGACTACGAGCAGTACTTC. It translates to CASSYSPSGNDYEQYF.

A word on this clone: Other DNA sequences from this sample encode an identical CDR3 as well. The chain joins TRBV11-2 to TRBJ2-1, with 9 bases lining up with TRBD1. CDR1 SGHAT and CDR2 FQNNGV come from the germline V gene. This CDR3 region has 14 residues. Losses at the gene ends were 3 bases for V and 10 bases for J; bases not matched to a gene: 7. The CDR3 DNA follows: TGTGCCAGCAGCTTCCGGGACAGGGCAAACGAGCAGTTCTTC. This codes for CASSFRDRANEQFF. Full variable domain (rest looked up from reference TRBV11-2 and TRBJ2-1): EAGVAQSPRYKIIEKRQSVAFWCNPISGHATLYWYQQILGQGPKLLIQFQNNGVVDDSQLPKDRFSAERLKGVDSTLKIQPAKLEDSAVYLCASSFRDRANEQFFGPGTRLTVL.